This T cell receptor (beta chain) derives from a study of identical twins. Study-wide points: Recombination models fit unrelated individuals' TCR alpha sharing but underestimated twins'.

This clonotype was seen at least ten times. Its antigen is not known. A single record per CDR3 protein comes from TCRdb applying MiXCR to the 5' RACE reads. The table shows 200,000 to 300,000 distinct CDR3 sequences, with about 13% occurring only once. These data were also reused for a study on yellow fever vaccine responses in identical twins. From that report: Reportedly, twins showed a vaccine T cell response that looked partly convergent and partly personalized.

This sequence originates from a young woman in good health. The sequenced sample was memory (CD45RO+) T cells sorted from blood.

CDR3 sequence: CSAWTLYTDTQYF. The CDR3 region has the DNA TGCAGTGCCTGGACCCTGTACACAGATACGCAGTATTTT. This sequence joins TRBV20-1 and TRBJ2-3; D is ambiguous. Germline CDR1 DFQATT, CDR2 SNEGSKA (reference sequence). The CDR3 spans 13 residues. V was trimmed by 6 bases and J by 2 bases, leaving 12 bases between them.